The sequence of this T cell receptor (beta chain) was determined in a study of OX40 agonist ivuxolimab in advanced cancers. Study outcomes and limitations: Antigen specificity of clonally expanded peripheral T cells was not established.

V dropped 5 bases and J dropped 2; count of bases not matched to a gene: 18. The length of the CDR3 is 20 residues. CDR1 is MNHEY and CDR2 is SMNVEV in the germline V gene (reference sequence). Some clones are missing from TCRdb's copy, which holds only in-frame ones; the method was immunoSEQ multiplex PCR. The sample carries some 71,000 clones, 86% recorded once. This clone was counted between two and nine times. Its antigen is currently unknown. This chain connects TRBV27 to TRBJ2-5; 12 nucleotides agree with TRBD2. The specimen comprised CD4+ or CD8+ T cells sorted from blood, sampled in a trial of the OX40 agonist ivuxolimab. The source of this sequence is an adult with an advanced solid tumor such as melanoma, head and neck, liver or kidney cancer. The CDR3 DNA sequence: TGTGCCAGCAGTCTGAGGGCTCCCACTAGCGGGGGGAACGAACAAGAGACCCAGTACTTC. Residues: CASSLRAPTSGGNEQETQYF.